Presented here are 17 T cell receptor beta chains from one specimen sequenced in a study of blood T cells in healthy people across ages. The second PCR ran about 7 to 12 cycles with a sample-barcoded 5' primer and J-beta primers. TCRdb re-called the 5' RACE reads through MiXCR, storing one row per CDR3 protein. This table has approximately 960,000 distinct CDR3 sequences, approximately 32% appearing once. The data also belong to a second study, concerning T cells of mothers and their children.

Sequenced input: blood. The receptor set was obtained from a woman aged 40 to 50 in good health.

There are many counts of this clonotype. The V gene is TRBV20-1, the J gene TRBJ2-5; 12 bases fit TRBD2. CDR1 and CDR2 from the germline V gene are DFQATT and SNEGSKA (reference sequence). V gave up 4 bases and J gave up 2 bases; unmatched junction bases: 2. The CDR3 spans 14 residues. The CDR3 region is CSATSGGDQETQYF. Written as DNA, the CDR3 is TGCAGTGCTACTAGCGGGGGGGATCAAGAGACCCAGTACTTC.

The chain's CDR3 is CASSYLGHGYTF. The CDR3 nucleotides read TGTGCCAGCAGTTACTTGGGACATGGCTACACCTTC. The chain has TRBV6-6 and TRBJ1-2, with D possibly matching TRBD1 (5 bases). This CDR3 region has 12 residues. Looked up from germline, CDR1 is MNHNY and CDR2 is SVGAGI (reference sequence). Trimming removed 1 base from V and 6 bases from J, with 6 bases in between.

This chain joins TRBV7-9 and TRBJ2-3; 11 bases align to TRBD1. The CDR3 sequence is 16 residues long. Germline lookup yields CDR1 SEHNR and CDR2 FQNEAQ (reference sequence). V shed 2 bases, J shed 5 bases, and the junction held 6 bases outside the gene matches. The CDR3: CASSLFGTGGQDTQYF. The CDR3 DNA reads as TGTGCCAGCAGCTTATTTGGGACAGGGGGGCAAGATACGCAGTATTTT. The variable domain in full, with the rest retrieved from reference TRBV7-9 and TRBJ2-3, is DTGVSQNPRHKITKRGQNVTFRCDPISEHNRLYWYRQTLGQGPEFLTYFQNEAQLEKSRLLSDRFSAERPKGSFSTLEIQRTEQGDSAMYLCASSLFGTGGQDTQYFGPGTRLTVL.

This clonotype occurred a few times. The DNA of the CDR3 is TGTGCCAGCAGTGACGTTGGCGGGCAGTACTTC. Translation: CASSDVGGQYF. The chain recombines TRBV6-1 with TRBJ2-7; the D is unclear. CDR1 and CDR2 (germline): MNHNS, SASEGT. Trimming removed 3 bases from V and 9 bases from J, with 9 bases in between. This CDR3 is 11 amino acids long.

This clonotype was recorded many times. The J gene is TRBJ2-5, the V gene TRBV12-3 or TRBV12-4, with D tentatively TRBD1 or TRBD2 (5 bases each). This CDR3 region has 13 residues. The germline V and J ends were trimmed by 3 bases and 5 bases, with 10 bases remaining between them. The CDR3 region is CASSFGDLETQYF. For the CDR3, the DNA is TGTGCCAGCAGTTTTGGGGACCTGGAGACCCAGTACTTC.

This clonotype was recorded at least ten times. The genes are TRBV7-2 and TRBJ1-5, with D perhaps TRBD1 (5 bases). Trimming left V 4 bases short and J 2 bases short, with 9 bases between. The CDR3 extends over 14 amino acids. Germline values: CDR1 SGHTA, CDR2 FQGNSA. Here the CDR3 reads CASSSGFGNQPQHF. For the CDR3, the DNA is TGTGCCAGCAGCTCAGGGTTCGGCAATCAGCCCCAGCATTTT.

J is TRBJ2-7 and V is TRBV7-2, with TRBD1 identical over 9 bases. The length of the CDR3 is 17 residues. Germline loops: CDR1 SGHTA, CDR2 FQGNSA. V lost 5 bases and J lost 2; bases outside the gene matches: 13. In DNA, the CDR3 is TGTGCCAGCAGCCTCGGGACAGGGTCTAGGATGGCCTACGAGCAGTACTTC. Protein: CASSLGTGSRMAYEQYF.

This clonotype was recorded a few times. The chain carries TRBV12-3 or TRBV12-4 and TRBJ1-6; D unclear. V dropped 6 bases and J dropped 8 bases, with 14 bases sitting between them. CDR3 length equals 14 residues. The CDR3 coding sequence is TGTGCCAGCAGAATTCGGCCGACCGATTCACCCCTCCACTTT. It yields the protein CASRIRPTDSPLHF.

This clonotype was recorded at least ten times. The rearrangement links TRBV10-3 to TRBJ1-2, with 7 bases aligning to TRBD1. This CDR3 has 13 residues. The V and J ends lost 3 bases and 5 bases, in that order; junction bases with no gene match: 3. Germline CDR1 reads ENHRY; CDR2 reads SYGVKD. The chain's CDR3 is CAISDDRAYGYTF. The CDR3 coding sequence is TGTGCCATCAGTGATGACAGGGCTTATGGCTACACCTTC.

CDR3 bases: TGTGCCAGCAGCTTAGAGGGGATTAGAGGAGATACGCAGTATTTT. This sequence encodes CASSLEGIRGDTQYF. The rearrangement joins TRBV7-9 to TRBJ2-3; TRBD1 is a possible D gene (5 bases). V was pared by 1 base and J by 5 bases, with 13 bases between. The CDR3 loop spans 15 amino acids. Germline CDR1 reads SEHNR; CDR2 reads FQNEAQ (reference sequence).

At least ten counts were recorded for this clonotype. V usage is TRBV5-1 and J usage is TRBJ2-7; D not certain. Germline CDR1 is SGHRS and CDR2 is YFSETQ. The V gene lost 7 bases and the J gene lost 4 bases, with 15 bases spanning the gap. This CDR3 contains 13 residues. The CDR3 DNA follows: TGCGCCAGCTCTTTATCTGGGGAATACGAGCAGTACTTC. This gives the protein CASSLSGEYEQYF.

The chain carries TRBV7-9 and TRBJ2-4, with D possibly being TRBD1 or TRBD2 (5 bases each). The DNA end lines up better with TRBJ2-7; the J call may be wrong. Germline V CDR1 and CDR2: SEHNR, FQNEAQ (reference sequence). The CDR3 is made up of 18 amino acids. In DNA form, the CDR3 reads TGTGCCAGCAGCCCCGCAGCCCCCCGGGGCAGTTTAGTGTACGAGCAGTACTTC. It encodes CASSPAAPRGSLVYEQYF.

This clonotype was recorded a few times. This chain links TRBV4-3 with TRBJ2-2, with D perhaps matching TRBD1 (5 bases). This CDR3 spans 15 amino acids. Germline CDR1 LGHNA, CDR2 YSLEER. V was pared by 1 base and J by 2 bases, with 8 bases between. CDR3 loop: CASSQGQGNTGELFF. CDR3 DNA sequence: TGCGCCAGCAGCCAAGGGCAGGGTAACACCGGGGAGCTGTTTTTT.

The J gene is TRBJ2-6, the V gene TRBV28, with 10 bases fitting TRBD1. This CDR3 has 18 residues. With V trimmed by 5 bases and J by 4 bases, 11 bases remained unmatched. Looked up from germline, CDR1 is MDHEN and CDR2 is SYDVKM. CDR3 sequence: CASSPTGGFTGGANVLTF. The CDR3 DNA sequence: TGTGCCAGCAGTCCGACAGGGGGCTTCACGGGAGGGGCCAACGTCCTGACTTTC.

The V and J genes are TRBV5-6 and TRBJ2-7, with D possibly TRBD1 on 5 matching bases. Per the germline V gene, CDR1 is SGHDT and CDR2 is YYEEEE. The CDR3 totals 15 residues. V lost 2 bases to trimming and J lost 3 bases, with 15 bases between them. The CDR3 here is CASSLVDSRNYEQYF. CDR3 bases: TGTGCCAGCAGCTTAGTAGACAGTCGGAACTACGAGCAGTACTTC.

About this clonotype: The junction departs from germline at one end; a sequencing error may be responsible. V and J are TRBV5-5 and TRBJ2-7; perhaps TRBD2 as D (6 bases). The germline CDR1 and CDR2 sequences are SGHKS and YYEKEE (reference sequence). The CDR3 contains 14 residues. The CDR3, as DNA: TGTGCCAGCAGCCTGGGGGGATCGACGGGGGAGCGGTACTTC. This sequence encodes CASSLGGSTGERYF. The variable domain in full, completed from reference TRBV5-5 and TRBJ2-7, reads DAGVTQSPTHLIKTRGQQVTLRCSPISGHKSVSWYQQVLGQGPQFIFQYYEKEERGRGNFPDRFSARQFPNYSSELNVNALLLGDSALYLCASSLGGSTGERYFGPGTRLTVT.

The chain combines TRBV3-1 with TRBJ2-5; 9 nucleotides line up with TRBD1. Per the germline V gene, CDR1 is LGHDT and CDR2 is YNNKEL (reference sequence). V gave up 4 bases and J gave up 0 bases; unmatched junction bases: 9. This CDR3 is built from 17 residues. In DNA form, the CDR3 reads TGTGCCAGCAGCCGCCTCCGGGACAGGGACTACCAAGAGACCCAGTACTTC. Translating it yields CASSRLRDRDYQETQYF.